Each of the 15 T cell receptor beta chains below was sequenced from the same sample in a study of CD8 T cells in Susac syndrome. Random hexamers were used to reverse transcribe the RNA input (roughly 0.5 to 1 ug). TCRdb re-called the immunoSEQ multiplex PCR reads with MiXCR, one entry per CDR3 protein. Among approximately 200,000 distinct CDR3 sequences listed, approximately 95% were seen once. The sample consisted of CD4+ T cells from PBMCs. The origin of the receptors is a human donor with multiple sclerosis.

This chain links TRBV6-5 with TRBJ2-1, with D unclear. V was trimmed by 8 bases and J by 10 bases, leaving 15 bases between them. The germline gives CDR1 MNHEY, CDR2 SVGAGI. The CDR3 is 12 amino acids. CDR3 protein: CASRPGLGEQFF. The CDR3 DNA reads as TGTGCCAGCCGCCCTGGGCTTGGGGAGCAGTTCTTC.

This clonotype was seen a handful of times. The chain joins TRBV6-5 to TRBJ2-1, with 12 bases lining up with TRBD2. The J segment lost 10 bases and the V segment lost 5 bases, leaving 6 bases of the junction unmatched. Germline V gives CDR1 MNHEY, CDR2 SVGAGI. This CDR3 spans 14 amino acids. CDR3 sequence (DNA): TGTGCCAGCAGTCTAGCGGGGGGGCCTGGCGAGCAGTTCTTC. It yields the protein CASSLAGGPGEQFF.

This chain connects TRBV15 to TRBJ1-5; D gene unclear. V lost 0 bases to trimming and J lost 3 bases, with 3 bases between them. Per germline, CDR1 LNHNV and CDR2 YYDKDF (reference sequence). The length of the CDR3 is 13 residues. CDR3: CATSRDHNQPQHF. Written as DNA, the CDR3 is TGTGCCACCAGCAGAGATCACAATCAGCCCCAGCATTTT.

The gene calls are TRBV18 and TRBJ2-7, with D uncertain. Trimming took 6 bases from V and 3 from J, leaving 18 bases between them. CDR1 KGHSH and CDR2 LQKENI come from the germline V gene. This CDR3 is built from 15 residues. CDR3 region: CASSRVWRELYEQYV. The CDR3, as DNA: TGTGCCAGCTCCCGGGTTTGGCGTGAACTCTACGAGCAGTACGTC.

V and J are TRBV20-1 and TRBJ2-7, with unresolved D. Trimming left V 3 bases short and J 0 bases short, with 12 bases between. The CDR3 sequence is 14 residues long. From germline, CDR1 is DFQATT and CDR2 SNEGSKA (reference sequence). The CDR3 is CSASPGYSSYEQYF. DNA of the CDR3: TGCAGTGCTAGTCCCGGCTATAGCTCCTACGAGCAGTACTTC.

The J gene is TRBJ2-3, the V gene TRBV3-1; 7 bases agree with TRBD1. The V segment lost 6 bases and the J segment 5 bases; nucleotides outside the gene matches: 2. This CDR3 region has 12 residues. The V gene's germline CDR1 is LGHDT and CDR2 YNNKEL (reference sequence). CDR3 DNA: TGTGCCAGCAGTTCAGGGGGAGATACGCAGTATTTT. Its translation is CASSSGGDTQYF.

This chain connects TRBV5-6 to TRBJ2-7; 8 positions match TRBD1. With V trimmed by 4 bases and J by 2 bases, 5 bases remained unmatched. There are 14 residues in the CDR3. Per germline, CDR1 SGHDT and CDR2 YYEEEE. The CDR3 loop is CASSLGQGPYEQYF. CDR3 in DNA: TGTGCCAGCAGCCTCGGACAGGGCCCCTACGAGCAGTACTTC.

J is TRBJ1-4 and V is TRBV5-1; D perhaps matches TRBD1 (6 bases). Trimming took off 4 bases at V and 4 bases at J, with 11 bases between the two ends. The CDR3 is 14 residues long. CDR1 is SGHRS, CDR2 YFSETQ, per germline. The CDR3 DNA reads as TGCGCCAGCAGCACCGACAGGTATAATGAAAAACTGTTTTTT. This translates into CASSTDRYNEKLFF.

V and J are TRBV29-1 and TRBJ2-1; D is tentatively TRBD1 or TRBD2 (6 bases each). Germline V gene data show CDR1 as SQVTM and CDR2 as ANQGSEA. The CDR3 is 11 residues long. V was cut by 8 bases and J by 7 bases, with 12 bases left in between. Written as DNA, the CDR3 is TGCAGCTCGGGGGCCAGTAATGAGCAGTTCTTC. This translates into CSSGASNEQFF.

The genes are TRBV25-1 and TRBJ1-6, with D unclear. There are 14 residues in the CDR3. Germline values: CDR1 MGHDK, CDR2 SYGVNS. V lost 7 bases and J lost 6, with 13 bases in between. CDR3 region: CASNLGSSNSPLHF. The CDR3 region has the DNA TGTGCCAGCAACCTTGGATCGAGTAATTCACCCCTCCACTTT.

The V gene is TRBV20-1, the J gene TRBJ1-6; D might be TRBD1 (5 bases). This CDR3 is built from 14 residues. In germline, CDR1 is DFQATT, CDR2 SNEGSKA (reference sequence). Trimming left V 2 bases short and J 2 bases short, with 7 bases between. CDR3 amino acids: CSARSGTYNSPLHF. The CDR3 nucleotides are TGCAGTGCTAGATCAGGGACCTATAATTCACCCCTCCACTTT.

This rearrangement joins TRBV29-1 to TRBJ1-1; TRBD1 aligns across 11 bases. The V and J ends lost 5 bases and 5 bases, in that order; junction bases with no gene match: 4. Germline CDR1 is SQVTM and CDR2 is ANQGSEA. The CDR3 is made up of 13 amino acids. CDR3 sequence: CSVLGQGETEAFF. Written as DNA, the CDR3 is TGCAGCGTTTTGGGACAGGGGGAAACTGAAGCTTTCTTT.

V usage is TRBV3-1 and J usage is TRBJ1-5, with a tentative D call TRBD1 (5 bases). The CDR3 is 14 residues long. V lost 1 base and J 7 bases, leaving 11 bases between the germline ends. Germline CDR1 reads LGHDT; CDR2 reads YNNKEL (reference sequence). CDR3 in DNA: TGTGCCAGCAGCCAAGGGCGGGGGGAGCAGCCCCAGCATTTT. Its translation: CASSQGRGEQPQHF.

V gene TRBV12-3 or TRBV12-4 combines with J gene TRBJ1-2; a possible D gene is TRBD1 (5 bases). V was trimmed by 5 bases and J by 8 bases, leaving 18 bases between them. This CDR3 contains 14 residues. This chain's CDR3 is CASSTGGVPIGYTF. The CDR3 DNA sequence: TGTGCCAGCAGTACAGGAGGGGTCCCAATAGGCTACACCTTC.

J is TRBJ2-5 and V is TRBV2; D possibly matches TRBD1 or TRBD2 (5 bases each). Germline V gives CDR1 SNHLY, CDR2 FYNNEI. V gave up 10 bases and J gave up 2 bases, with 14 bases separating them. The CDR3 extends over 13 amino acids. The CDR3: CATQYWGQETQYF. CDR3 DNA: TGTGCCACCCAGTATTGGGGGCAAGAGACCCAGTACTTC. Supplemented by reference TRBV2 and TRBJ2-5, the full variable domain reads EPEVTQTPSHQVTQMGQEVILRCVPISNHLYFYWYRQILGQKVEFLVSFYNNEISEKSEIFDDQFSVERPDGSNFTLKIRSTKLEDSAMYFCATQYWGQETQYFGPGTRLLVL.